Listed here is a single T cell receptor beta chain. The record originates from a study of blood T cell repertoires in COVID-19. Across the study: Samples came from the United States, Italy and Spain, spanning acute and convalescent COVID-19. T cells, B-cell-depleted T cells, or PBMCs provided the cDNA or gDNA that served as material.

V was clipped by 3 bases and J by 2 bases; unmatched bases: 2. The CDR3 consists of 14 residues. The V gene's germline CDR1 is SNHLY and CDR2 FYNNEI. In the authors' methods: Amplification from reference gene primers served as the basis for estimated nucleated cell counts. TCRdb's copy holds only in-frame clones and misses some; the assay was immunoSEQ multiplex PCR. V and J calls and clone size come straight from that table; D and trimming were deduced from the DNA. The top ten clones hold under 1.5% of a sample with under 300,000 clones, around 84% of them seen once. The sample was peripheral blood. The V and J genes are TRBV2 and TRBJ1-2; 8 positions match TRBD1. This TCR was recovered from a woman in her 40s who had recovered from COVID-19. The CDR3 sequence is CASSEGQANYGYTF. In nucleotides, the CDR3 is TGTGCCAGCAGTGAGGGACAGGCCAACTATGGCTACACCTTC.